Sequencing of this TCR beta chain was carried out in a study of cytomegalovirus exposure and HLA in healthy donors. Overall study context: Findings of an earlier analysis included 117 million unique TCR beta sequences from about 180 million T cells.

PCR used 60 Vbeta primers and 13 Jbeta primers. The repertoire was sequenced with immunoSEQ multiplex PCR; TCRdb's copy has only in-frame clones and lacks some. The sample lists about 140,000 clones; more than 70% were seen once. Concerning this clone: Within the sample, other DNA sequences also encode this same CDR3.

The CDR3 is made up of 14 amino acids. Losses at the gene ends were 7 bases for V and 7 bases for J; bases not matched to a gene: 8. Per the germline V gene, CDR1 is ENHRY and CDR2 is SYGVKD. This chain uses TRBV10-3 with TRBJ1-5, with 9 bases identical to TRBD1. Sample: PBMCs. The receptor was isolated from a male donor in good health and CMV-seronegative. The chain's CDR3 is CAINDTGGWQPQHF. The CDR3 DNA reads as TGTGCCATCAATGATACAGGGGGCTGGCAGCCCCAGCATTTT.